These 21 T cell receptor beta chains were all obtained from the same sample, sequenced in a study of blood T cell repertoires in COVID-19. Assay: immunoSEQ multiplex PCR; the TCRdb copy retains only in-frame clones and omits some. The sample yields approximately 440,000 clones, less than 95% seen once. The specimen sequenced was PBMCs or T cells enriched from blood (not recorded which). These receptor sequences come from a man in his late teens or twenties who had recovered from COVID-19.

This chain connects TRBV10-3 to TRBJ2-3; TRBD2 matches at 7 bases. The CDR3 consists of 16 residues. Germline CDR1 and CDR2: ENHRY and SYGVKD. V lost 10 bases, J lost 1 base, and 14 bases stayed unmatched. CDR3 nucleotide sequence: TGTGCCACCCGGAAATCGGGGGGTCGGGGCACAGATACGCAGTATTTT. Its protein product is CATRKSGGRGTDTQYF.

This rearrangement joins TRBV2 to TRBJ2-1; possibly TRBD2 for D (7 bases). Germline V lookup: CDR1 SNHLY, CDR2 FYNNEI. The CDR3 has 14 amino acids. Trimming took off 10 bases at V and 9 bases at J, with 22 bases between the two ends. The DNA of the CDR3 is TGTGCCACCGGACTCCTGGACAGCGGGACTGAGCAGTTCTTC. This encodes CATGLLDSGTEQFF.

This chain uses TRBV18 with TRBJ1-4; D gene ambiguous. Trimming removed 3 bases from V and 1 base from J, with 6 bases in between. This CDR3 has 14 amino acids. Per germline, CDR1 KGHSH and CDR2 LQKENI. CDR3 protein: CASSPRGTNEKLFF. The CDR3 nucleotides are TGTGCCAGCTCACCGCGGGGAACTAATGAAAAACTGTTTTTT.

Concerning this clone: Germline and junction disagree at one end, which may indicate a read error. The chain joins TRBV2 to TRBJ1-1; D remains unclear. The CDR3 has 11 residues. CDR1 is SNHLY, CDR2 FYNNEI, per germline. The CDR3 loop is CASSTLTEAFF. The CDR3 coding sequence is TGTGCCAGCAGCACCCTTACTGAGGCTTTCTTT. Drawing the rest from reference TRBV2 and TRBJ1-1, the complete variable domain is EPEVTQTPSHQVTQMGQEVILRCVPISNHLYFYWYRQILGQKVEFLVSFYNNEISEKSEIFDDQFSVERPDGSNFTLKIRSTKLEDSAMYFCASSTLTEAFFGQGTRLTVV.

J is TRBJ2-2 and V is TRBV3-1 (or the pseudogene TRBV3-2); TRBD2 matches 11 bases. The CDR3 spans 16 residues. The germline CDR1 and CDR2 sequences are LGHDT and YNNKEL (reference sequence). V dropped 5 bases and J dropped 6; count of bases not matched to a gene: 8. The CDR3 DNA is TGTGCCAGCAGCGACACTAGCGGGAGAATTGCCGGGGAGCTGTTTTTT. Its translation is CASSDTSGRIAGELFF.

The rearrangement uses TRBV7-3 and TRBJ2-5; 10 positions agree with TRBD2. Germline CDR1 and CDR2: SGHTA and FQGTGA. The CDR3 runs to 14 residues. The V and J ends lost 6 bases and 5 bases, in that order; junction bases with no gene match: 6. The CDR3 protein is CASSRTSGTETQYF. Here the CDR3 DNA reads TGTGCCAGCAGTCGGACTAGCGGAACGGAGACCCAGTACTTC. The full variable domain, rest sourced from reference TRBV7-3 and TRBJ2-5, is GAGVSQTPSNKVTEKGKYVELRCDPISGHTALYWYRQSLGQGPEFLIYFQGTGAADDSGLPNDRFFAVRPEGSVSTLKIQRTERGDSAVYLCASSRTSGTETQYFGPGTRLLVL.

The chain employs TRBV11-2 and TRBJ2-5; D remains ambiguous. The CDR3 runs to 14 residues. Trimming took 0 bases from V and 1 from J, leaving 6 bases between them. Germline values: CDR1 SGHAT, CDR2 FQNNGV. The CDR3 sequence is CASSLDPIQETQYF. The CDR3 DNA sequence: TGTGCCAGCAGCTTAGATCCCATCCAAGAGACCCAGTACTTC.

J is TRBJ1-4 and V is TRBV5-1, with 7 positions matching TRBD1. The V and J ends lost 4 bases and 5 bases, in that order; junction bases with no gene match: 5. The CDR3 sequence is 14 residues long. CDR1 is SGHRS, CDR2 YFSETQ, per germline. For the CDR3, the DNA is TGCGCCAGCAGCCCGGGACAGATGAATGAAAAACTGTTTTTT. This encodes CASSPGQMNEKLFF. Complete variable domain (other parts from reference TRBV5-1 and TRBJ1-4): KAGVTQTPRYLIKTRGQQVTLSCSPISGHRSVSWYQQTPGQGLQFLFEYFSETQRNKGNFPGRFSGRQFSNSRSEMNVSTLELGDSALYLCASSPGQMNEKLFFGSGTQLSVL.

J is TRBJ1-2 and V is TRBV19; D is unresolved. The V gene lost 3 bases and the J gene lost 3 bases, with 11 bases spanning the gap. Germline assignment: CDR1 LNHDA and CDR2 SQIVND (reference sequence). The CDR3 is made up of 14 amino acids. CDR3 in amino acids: CASSMEEGYYGYTF. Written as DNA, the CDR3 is TGTGCCAGTAGTATGGAGGAGGGCTACTATGGCTACACCTTC.

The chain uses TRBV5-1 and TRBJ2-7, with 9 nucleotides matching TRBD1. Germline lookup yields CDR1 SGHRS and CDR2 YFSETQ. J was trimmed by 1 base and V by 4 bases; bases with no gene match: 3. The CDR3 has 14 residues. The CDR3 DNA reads TGCGCCAGCAGCATCGGGACAGGGTCCTACGAGCAGTACTTC. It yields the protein CASSIGTGSYEQYF.

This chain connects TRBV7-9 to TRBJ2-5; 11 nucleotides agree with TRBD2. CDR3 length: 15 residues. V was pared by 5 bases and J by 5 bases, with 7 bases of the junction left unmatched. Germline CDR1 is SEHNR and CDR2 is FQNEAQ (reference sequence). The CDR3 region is CASSVLAGAGETQYF. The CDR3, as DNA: TGTGCCAGCAGCGTACTAGCGGGAGCGGGTGAGACCCAGTACTTC.

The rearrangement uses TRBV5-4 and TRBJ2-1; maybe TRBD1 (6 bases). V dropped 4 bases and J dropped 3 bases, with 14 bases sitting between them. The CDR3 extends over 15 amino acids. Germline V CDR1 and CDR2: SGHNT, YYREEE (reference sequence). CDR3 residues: CASSQQGEVYNEQFF. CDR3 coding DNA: TGTGCCAGCAGCCAACAGGGAGAGGTCTACAATGAGCAGTTCTTC.

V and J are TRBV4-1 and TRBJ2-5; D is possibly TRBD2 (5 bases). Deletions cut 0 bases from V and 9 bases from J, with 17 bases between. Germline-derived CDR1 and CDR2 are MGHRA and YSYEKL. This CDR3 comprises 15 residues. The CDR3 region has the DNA TGCGCCAGCAGCCAAGAAGCGTCGGACTGGGCGGCCCAGTACTTC. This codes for CASSQEASDWAAQYF.

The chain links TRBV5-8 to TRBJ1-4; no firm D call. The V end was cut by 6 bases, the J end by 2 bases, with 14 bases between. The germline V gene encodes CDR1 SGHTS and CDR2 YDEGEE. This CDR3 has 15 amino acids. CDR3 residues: CASTSEGGTNEKLFF. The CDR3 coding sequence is TGTGCCAGCACCTCTGAAGGCGGGACTAATGAAAAACTGTTTTTT.

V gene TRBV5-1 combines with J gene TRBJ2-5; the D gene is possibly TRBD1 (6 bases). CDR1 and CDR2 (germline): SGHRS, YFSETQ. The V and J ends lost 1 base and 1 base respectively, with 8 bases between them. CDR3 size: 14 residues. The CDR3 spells CASSLRDIQETQYF. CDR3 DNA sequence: TGCGCCAGCAGCTTGCGGGACATCCAAGAGACCCAGTACTTC.

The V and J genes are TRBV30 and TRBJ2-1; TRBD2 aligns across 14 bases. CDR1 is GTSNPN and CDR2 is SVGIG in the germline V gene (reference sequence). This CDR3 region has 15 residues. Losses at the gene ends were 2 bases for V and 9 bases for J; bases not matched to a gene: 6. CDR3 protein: CAWSTGLAGVGEQFF. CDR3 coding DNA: TGTGCCTGGAGTACGGGACTAGCGGGAGTTGGTGAGCAGTTCTTC.

The CDR3 bases are TGCAGCGTTGAAATCGTGCCTTCGGGCTCCTACAATGAGCAGTTCTTC. Translating gives CSVEIVPSGSYNEQFF. The V and J genes are TRBV29-1 and TRBJ2-1; D gene unclear. The CDR3 spans 16 residues. The ends were cut back, 2 bases at V and 0 bases at J, with 14 bases in the middle. CDR1 and CDR2 (germline): SQVTM, ANQGSEA.

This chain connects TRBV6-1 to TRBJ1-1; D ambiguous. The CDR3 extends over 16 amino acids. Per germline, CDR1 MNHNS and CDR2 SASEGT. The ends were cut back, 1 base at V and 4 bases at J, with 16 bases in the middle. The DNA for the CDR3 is TGTGCCAGCAGTGAAGAACTGGTGCGGGGAAGCACTGAAGCTTTCTTT. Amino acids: CASSEELVRGSTEAFF.

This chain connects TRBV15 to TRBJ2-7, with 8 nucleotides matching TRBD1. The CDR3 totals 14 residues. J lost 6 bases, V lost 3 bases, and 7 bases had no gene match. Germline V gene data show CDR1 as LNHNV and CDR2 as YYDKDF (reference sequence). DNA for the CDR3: TGTGCCACCAGCAGGGGGACACAGGGGGGCGAGCAGTACTTC. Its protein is CATSRGTQGGEQYF.

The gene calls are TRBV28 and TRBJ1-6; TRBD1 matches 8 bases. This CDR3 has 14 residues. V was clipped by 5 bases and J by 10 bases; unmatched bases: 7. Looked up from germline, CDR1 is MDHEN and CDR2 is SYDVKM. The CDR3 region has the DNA TGTGCCAGCAGTCGCAGGACAGGGCAATCACCCCTCCACTTT. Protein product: CASSRRTGQSPLHF.

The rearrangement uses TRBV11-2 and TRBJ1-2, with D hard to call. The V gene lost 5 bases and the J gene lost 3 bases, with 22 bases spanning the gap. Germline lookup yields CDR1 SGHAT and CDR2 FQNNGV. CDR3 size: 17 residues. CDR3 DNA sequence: TGTGCCAGCAGCCCCTCCTGGGTCCGGACCGGGGACTATGGCTACACCTTC. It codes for CASSPSWVRTGDYGYTF.